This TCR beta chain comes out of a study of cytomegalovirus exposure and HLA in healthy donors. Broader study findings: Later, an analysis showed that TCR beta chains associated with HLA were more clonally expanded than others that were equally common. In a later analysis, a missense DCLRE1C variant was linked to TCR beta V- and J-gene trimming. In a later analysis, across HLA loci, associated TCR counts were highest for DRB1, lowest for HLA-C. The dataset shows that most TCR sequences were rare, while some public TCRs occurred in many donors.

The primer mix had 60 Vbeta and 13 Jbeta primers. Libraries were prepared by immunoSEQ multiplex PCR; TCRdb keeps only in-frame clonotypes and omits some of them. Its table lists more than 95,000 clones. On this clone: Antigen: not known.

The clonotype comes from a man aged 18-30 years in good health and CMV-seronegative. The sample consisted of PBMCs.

CDR3 loop: CASSFGADNQPQHF. In DNA form, the CDR3 reads TGTGCCAGCAGTTTTGGTGCAGACAATCAGCCCCAGCATTTT. The chain has TRBV27 and TRBJ1-5; the D is unclear. V lost 3 bases and J 3 bases, leaving 9 bases between the germline ends. Per germline, CDR1 MNHEY and CDR2 SMNVEV (reference sequence). The CDR3 consists of 14 residues.